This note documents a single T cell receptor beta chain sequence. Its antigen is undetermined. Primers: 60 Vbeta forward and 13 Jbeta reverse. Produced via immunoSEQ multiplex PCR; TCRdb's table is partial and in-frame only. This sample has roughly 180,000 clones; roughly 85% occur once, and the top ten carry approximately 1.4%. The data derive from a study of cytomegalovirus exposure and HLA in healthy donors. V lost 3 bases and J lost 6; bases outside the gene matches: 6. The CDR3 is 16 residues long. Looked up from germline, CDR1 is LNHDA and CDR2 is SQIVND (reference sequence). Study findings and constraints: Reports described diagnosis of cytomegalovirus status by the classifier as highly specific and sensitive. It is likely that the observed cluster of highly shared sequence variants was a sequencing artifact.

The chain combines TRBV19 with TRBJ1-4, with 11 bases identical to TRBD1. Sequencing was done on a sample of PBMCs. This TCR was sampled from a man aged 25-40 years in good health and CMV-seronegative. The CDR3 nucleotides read TGTGCCAGTAGTATTCCGGACAGGGGGCTCCATGAAAAACTGTTTTTT. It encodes CASSIPDRGLHEKLFF.